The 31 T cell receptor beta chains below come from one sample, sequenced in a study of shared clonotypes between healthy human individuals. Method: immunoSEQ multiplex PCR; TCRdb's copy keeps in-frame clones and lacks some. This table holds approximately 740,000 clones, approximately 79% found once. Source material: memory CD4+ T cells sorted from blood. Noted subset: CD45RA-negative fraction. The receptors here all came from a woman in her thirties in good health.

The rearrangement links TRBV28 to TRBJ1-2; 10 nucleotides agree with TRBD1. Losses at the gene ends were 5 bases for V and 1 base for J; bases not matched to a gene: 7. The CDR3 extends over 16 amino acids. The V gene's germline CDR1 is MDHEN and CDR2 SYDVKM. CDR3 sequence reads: CASSARQGAINYGYTF. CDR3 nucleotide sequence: TGTGCCAGCAGTGCCCGACAGGGGGCGATTAACTATGGCTACACCTTC.

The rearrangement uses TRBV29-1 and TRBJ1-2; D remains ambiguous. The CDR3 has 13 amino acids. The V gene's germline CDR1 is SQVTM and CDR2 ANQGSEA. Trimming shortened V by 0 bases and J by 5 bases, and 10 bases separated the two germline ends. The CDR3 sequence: CSVEDLRGYGYTF. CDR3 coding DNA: TGCAGCGTTGAAGACCTACGAGGGTATGGCTACACCTTC.

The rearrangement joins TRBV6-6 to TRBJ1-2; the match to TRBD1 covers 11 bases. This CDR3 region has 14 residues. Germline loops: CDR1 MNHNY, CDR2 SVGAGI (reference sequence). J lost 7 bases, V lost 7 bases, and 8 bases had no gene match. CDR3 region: CASTRDRGGVGYTF. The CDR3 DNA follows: TGTGCCAGCACCCGGGACAGGGGGGGCGTTGGCTACACCTTC.

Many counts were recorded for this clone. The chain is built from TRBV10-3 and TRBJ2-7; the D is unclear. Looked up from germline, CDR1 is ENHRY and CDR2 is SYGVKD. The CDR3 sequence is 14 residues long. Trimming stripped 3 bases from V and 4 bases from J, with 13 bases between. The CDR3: CAISDPPAMYEQYF. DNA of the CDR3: TGTGCCATCAGTGACCCCCCCGCGATGTACGAGCAGTACTTC.

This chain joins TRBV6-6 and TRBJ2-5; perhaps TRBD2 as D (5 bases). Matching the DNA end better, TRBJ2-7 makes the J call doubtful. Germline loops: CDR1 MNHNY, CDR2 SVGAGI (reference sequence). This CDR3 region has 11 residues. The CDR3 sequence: CATGKSYEQYF. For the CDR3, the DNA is TGTGCAACCGGGAAGAGCTACGAGCAGTACTTC.

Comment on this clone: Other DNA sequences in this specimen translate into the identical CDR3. Here the CDR3 DNA reads TGTGCCAGCAGTGTTGGGGGGGAGACAGATACGCAGTATTTT. Protein product: CASSVGGETDTQYF. The chain joins TRBV6-1 to TRBJ2-3; TRBD2 matches at 7 bases. The CDR3 loop spans 14 amino acids. Germline CDR1 reads MNHNS; CDR2 reads SASEGT. V gave up 4 bases and J gave up 3 bases; unmatched junction bases: 4.

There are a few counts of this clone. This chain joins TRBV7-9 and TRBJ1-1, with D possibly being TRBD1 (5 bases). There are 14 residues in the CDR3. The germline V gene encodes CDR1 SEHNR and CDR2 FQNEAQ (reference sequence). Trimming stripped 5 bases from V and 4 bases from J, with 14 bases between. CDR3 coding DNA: TGTGCCAGCAGCCCGACTCCAGGGCTCACTGAAGCTTTCTTT. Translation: CASSPTPGLTEAFF. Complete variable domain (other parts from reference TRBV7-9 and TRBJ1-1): DTGVSQNPRHKITKRGQNVTFRCDPISEHNRLYWYRQTLGQGPEFLTYFQNEAQLEKSRLLSDRFSAERPKGSFSTLEIQRTEQGDSAMYLCASSPTPGLTEAFFGQGTRLTVV.

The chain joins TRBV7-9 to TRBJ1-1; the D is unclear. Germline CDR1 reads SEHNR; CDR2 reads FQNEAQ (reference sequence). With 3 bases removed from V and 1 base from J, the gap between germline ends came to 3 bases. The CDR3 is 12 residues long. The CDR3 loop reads CASSFRNTEAFF. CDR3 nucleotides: TGTGCCAGCAGCTTCAGGAACACTGAAGCTTTCTTT.

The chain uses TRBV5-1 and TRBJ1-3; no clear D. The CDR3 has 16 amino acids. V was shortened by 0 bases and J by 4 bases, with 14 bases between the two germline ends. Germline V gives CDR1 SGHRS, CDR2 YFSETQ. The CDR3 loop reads CASSLGDSRPGNTIYF. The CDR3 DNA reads TGCGCCAGCAGCTTGGGGGATAGTCGGCCCGGAAACACCATATATTTT.

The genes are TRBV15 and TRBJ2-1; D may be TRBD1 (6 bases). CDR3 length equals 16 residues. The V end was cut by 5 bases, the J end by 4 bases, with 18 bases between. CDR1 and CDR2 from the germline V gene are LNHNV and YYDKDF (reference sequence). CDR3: CATSDPGTSRYNEQFF. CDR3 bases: TGTGCCACCAGCGATCCCGGGACATCCAGATACAATGAGCAGTTCTTC. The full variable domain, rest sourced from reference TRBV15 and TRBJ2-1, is DAMVIQNPRYQVTQFGKPVTLSCSQTLNHNVMYWYQQKSSQAPKLLFHYYDKDFNNEADTPDNFQSRRPNTSFCFLDIRSPGLGDTAMYLCATSDPGTSRYNEQFFGPGTRLTVL.

The CDR3 coding sequence is TGCGCCAGCAGCTTGGGTGGACTAGCAGACAGCACAGATACGCAGTATTTT. Translated, it gives CASSLGGLADSTDTQYF. V usage is TRBV5-1 and J usage is TRBJ2-3; TRBD2 matches 8 bases. Germline CDR1 and CDR2: SGHRS and YFSETQ. J lost 0 bases, V lost 0 bases, and 6 bases had no gene match. CDR3 size: 17 residues.

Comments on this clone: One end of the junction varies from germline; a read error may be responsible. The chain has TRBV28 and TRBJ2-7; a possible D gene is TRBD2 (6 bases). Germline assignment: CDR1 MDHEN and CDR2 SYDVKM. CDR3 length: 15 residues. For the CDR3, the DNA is TGTGTCAGCACCACCGTGGGCACAGCGGGTGTCGAGCAGTACTTC. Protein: CVSTTVGTAGVEQYF. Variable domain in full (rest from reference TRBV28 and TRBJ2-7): DVKVTQSSRYLVKRTGEKVFLECVQDMDHENMFWYRQDPGLGLRLIYFSYDVKMKEKGDIPEGYSVSREKKERFSLILESASTNQTSMYLCVSTTVGTAGVEQYFGPGTRLTVT.

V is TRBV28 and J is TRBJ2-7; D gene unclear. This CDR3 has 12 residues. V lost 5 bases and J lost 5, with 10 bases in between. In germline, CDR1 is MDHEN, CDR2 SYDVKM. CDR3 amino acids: CASSAFLNEQYF. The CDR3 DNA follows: TGTGCCAGCAGTGCCTTTTTGAACGAGCAGTACTTC.

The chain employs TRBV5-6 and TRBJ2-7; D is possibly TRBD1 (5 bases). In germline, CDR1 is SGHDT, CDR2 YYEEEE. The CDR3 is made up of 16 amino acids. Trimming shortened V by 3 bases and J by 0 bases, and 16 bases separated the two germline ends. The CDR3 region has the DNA TGTGCCAGCAGCTGGGCCGACAGCCGATCCTCCTACGAGCAGTACTTC. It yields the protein CASSWADSRSSYEQYF.

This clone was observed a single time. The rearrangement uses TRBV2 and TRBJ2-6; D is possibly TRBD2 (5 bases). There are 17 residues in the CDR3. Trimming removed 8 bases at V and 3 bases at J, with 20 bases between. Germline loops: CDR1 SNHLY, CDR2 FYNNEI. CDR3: CASGLGDLAFGANVLTF. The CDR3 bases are TGTGCCAGCGGACTGGGTGACCTAGCATTTGGGGCCAACGTCCTGACTTTC.

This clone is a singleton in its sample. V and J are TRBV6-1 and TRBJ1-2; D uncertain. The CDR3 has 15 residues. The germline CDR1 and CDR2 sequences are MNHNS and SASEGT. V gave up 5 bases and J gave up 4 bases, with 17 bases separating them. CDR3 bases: TGTGCCAGCAGTTCCTGGGTGCGAAAGACCTATGGCTACACCTTC. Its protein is CASSSWVRKTYGYTF.

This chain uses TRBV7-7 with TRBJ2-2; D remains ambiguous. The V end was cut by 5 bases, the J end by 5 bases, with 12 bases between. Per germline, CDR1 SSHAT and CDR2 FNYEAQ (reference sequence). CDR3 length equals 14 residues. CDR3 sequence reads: CASSLGRGTGELFF. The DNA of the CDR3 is TGTGCCAGCAGCCTCGGCCGCGGAACCGGGGAGCTGTTTTTT.

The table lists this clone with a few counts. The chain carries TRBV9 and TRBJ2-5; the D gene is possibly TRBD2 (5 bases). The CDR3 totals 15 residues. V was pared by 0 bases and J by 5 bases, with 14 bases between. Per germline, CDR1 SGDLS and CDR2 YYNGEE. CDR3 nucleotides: TGTGCCAGCAGCGTAGAGGACTGGACTCCGGAGACCCAGTACTTC. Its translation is CASSVEDWTPETQYF.

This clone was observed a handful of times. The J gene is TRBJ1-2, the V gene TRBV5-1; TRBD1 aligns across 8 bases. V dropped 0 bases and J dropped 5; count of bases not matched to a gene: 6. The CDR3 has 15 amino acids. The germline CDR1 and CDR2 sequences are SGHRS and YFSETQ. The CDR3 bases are TGCGCCAGCAGCTTGGAAGAGGACAGGGTTTATGGCTACACCTTC. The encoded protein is CASSLEEDRVYGYTF.

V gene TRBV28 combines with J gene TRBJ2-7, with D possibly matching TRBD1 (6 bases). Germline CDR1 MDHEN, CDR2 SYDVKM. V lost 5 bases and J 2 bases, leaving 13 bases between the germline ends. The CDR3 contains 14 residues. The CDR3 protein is CASSTTGRTYEQYF. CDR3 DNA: TGTGCCAGCAGTACTACAGGGCGGACCTACGAGCAGTACTTC.

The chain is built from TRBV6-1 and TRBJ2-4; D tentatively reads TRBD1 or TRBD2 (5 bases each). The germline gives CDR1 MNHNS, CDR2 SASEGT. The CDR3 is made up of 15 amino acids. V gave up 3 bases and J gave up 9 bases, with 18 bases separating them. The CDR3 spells CASSEQTGPGTIQYF. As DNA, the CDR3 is TGTGCCAGCAGTGAGCAAACGGGACCGGGCACCATTCAGTACTTC.

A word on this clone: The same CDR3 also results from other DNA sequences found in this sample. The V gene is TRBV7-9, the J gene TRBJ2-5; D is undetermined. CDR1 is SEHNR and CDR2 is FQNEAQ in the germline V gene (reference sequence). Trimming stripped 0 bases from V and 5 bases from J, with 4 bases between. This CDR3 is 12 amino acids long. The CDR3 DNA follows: TGTGCCAGCAGCTTAGCCCTGGAGACCCAGTACTTC. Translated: CASSLALETQYF.

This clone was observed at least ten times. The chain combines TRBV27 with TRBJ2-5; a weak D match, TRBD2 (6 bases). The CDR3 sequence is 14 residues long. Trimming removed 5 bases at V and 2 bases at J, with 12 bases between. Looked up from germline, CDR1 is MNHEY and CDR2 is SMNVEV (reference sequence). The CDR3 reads CASSTQSGQETQYF. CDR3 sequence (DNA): TGTGCCAGCAGTACGCAGAGCGGGCAAGAGACCCAGTACTTC.

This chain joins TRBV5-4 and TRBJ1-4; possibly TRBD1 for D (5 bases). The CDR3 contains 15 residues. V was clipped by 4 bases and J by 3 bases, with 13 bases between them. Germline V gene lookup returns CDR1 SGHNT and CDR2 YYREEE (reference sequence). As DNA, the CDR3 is TGTGCCAGCAGCGCCCAGGGTTATTCTAATGAAAAACTGTTTTTT. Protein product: CASSAQGYSNEKLFF.

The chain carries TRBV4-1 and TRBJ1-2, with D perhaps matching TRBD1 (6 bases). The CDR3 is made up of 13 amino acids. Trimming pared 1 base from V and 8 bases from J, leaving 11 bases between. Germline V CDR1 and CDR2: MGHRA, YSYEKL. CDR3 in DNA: TGCGCCAGCAGCCAAGCTACAGGGTTCGGCTACACCTTC. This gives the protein CASSQATGFGYTF.

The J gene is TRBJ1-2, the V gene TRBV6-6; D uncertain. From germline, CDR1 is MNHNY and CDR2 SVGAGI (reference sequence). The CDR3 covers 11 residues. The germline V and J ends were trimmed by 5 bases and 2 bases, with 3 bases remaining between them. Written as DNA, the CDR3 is TGTGCCAGCAGTGAAAACTATGGCTACACCTTC. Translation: CASSENYGYTF.

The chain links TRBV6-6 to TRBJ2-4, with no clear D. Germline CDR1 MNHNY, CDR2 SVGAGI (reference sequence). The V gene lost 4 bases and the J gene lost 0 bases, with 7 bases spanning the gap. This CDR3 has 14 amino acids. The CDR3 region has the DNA TGTGCCAGCAGTTCCGGGTTAGCCAAAAACATTCAGTACTTC. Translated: CASSSGLAKNIQYF.

The CDR3 nucleotides read TGTGCCAGCAGTTCCCGACAGTTTAACTATGGCTACACCTTC. This gives the protein CASSSRQFNYGYTF. The V call is TRBV28, the J call TRBJ1-2, with a tentative D call TRBD1 (5 bases). The germline V gene has CDR1 MDHEN and CDR2 SYDVKM. The CDR3 covers 14 residues. Trimming removed 4 bases from V and 1 base from J, with 10 bases in between.

For the CDR3, the DNA is TGCGCCAGCATGACAGCAAGCCTGAACACTGAAGCTTTCTTT. Its translation: CASMTASLNTEAFF. The V gene is TRBV10-2, the J gene TRBJ1-1, with a possible D match to TRBD1 (5 bases). Between the trimmed V and J ends, which lost 7 bases and 0 bases, there was a span of 12 bases. This CDR3 is 14 amino acids long. Germline loops: CDR1 WSHSY, CDR2 SAAADI.

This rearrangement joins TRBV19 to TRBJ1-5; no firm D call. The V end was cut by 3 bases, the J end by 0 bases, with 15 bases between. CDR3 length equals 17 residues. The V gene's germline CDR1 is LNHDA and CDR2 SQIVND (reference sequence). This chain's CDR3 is CASSIYIGGDSNQPQHF. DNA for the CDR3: TGTGCCAGTAGTATTTACATCGGAGGCGATAGCAATCAGCCCCAGCATTTT.

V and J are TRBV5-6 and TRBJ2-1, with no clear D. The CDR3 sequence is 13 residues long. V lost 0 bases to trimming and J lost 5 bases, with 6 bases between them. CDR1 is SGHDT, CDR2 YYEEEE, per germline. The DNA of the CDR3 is TGTGCCAGCAGCTTGGACACCAACAATGAGCAGTTCTTC. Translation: CASSLDTNNEQFF.